One and the same sample provided the 18 T cell receptor beta chains below, sequenced in a study of shared clonotypes between healthy human individuals. Libraries were prepared by immunoSEQ multiplex PCR; TCRdb keeps only in-frame clonotypes and omits some of them. The sample has 600,000 to 800,000 clones, around 77% seen once; the top ten hold roughly 1.8%. The sample consisted of memory CD4+ T cells sorted from blood. Subset given: CD45RA-negative fraction. These receptors all come from a woman in her 30s in good health.

The CDR3, as DNA: TGTGCCAGTAGTATTCGCGGCAATGAGCAGTTCTTC. Its translation is CASSIRGNEQFF. The chain has TRBV19 and TRBJ2-1, with D hard to call. Germline V gene sequence: CDR1 LNHDA, CDR2 SQIVND (reference sequence). V was cut by 3 bases and J by 6 bases, with 6 bases left in between. The CDR3 sequence is 12 residues long. Combining the CDR3 with reference TRBV19 and TRBJ2-1 gives the whole variable domain DGGITQSPKYLFRKEGQNVTLSCEQNLNHDAMYWYRQDPGQGLRLIYYSQIVNDFQKGDIAEGYSVSREKKESFPLTVTSAQKNPTAFYLCASSIRGNEQFFGPGTRLTVL.

Notes on this clone: The same CDR3 is also encoded by other DNA sequences in this sample. This chain connects TRBV20-1 to TRBJ2-7, with 7 bases lining up with TRBD1. The CDR3 is 11 amino acids. J was trimmed by 4 bases and V by 3 bases; bases with no gene match: 0. The germline V gene encodes CDR1 DFQATT and CDR2 SNEGSKA (reference sequence). CDR3 nucleotide sequence: TGCAGTGCTAGGACAGGGTACGAGCAGTACTTC. Translation gives CSARTGYEQYF.

This clone has just a few counts. The chain joins TRBV5-1 to TRBJ2-4, with TRBD1 matching 7 bases. Trimming cost V 5 bases and J 8 bases; bases outside gene matches: 10. Germline CDR1 is SGHRS and CDR2 is YFSETQ. The CDR3 totals 14 residues. The CDR3 here is CASRRPGGADIQYF. CDR3 nucleotide sequence: TGCGCCAGCAGACGTCCAGGGGGAGCGGACATTCAGTACTTC. Full variable domain (missing parts from reference TRBV5-1 and TRBJ2-4): KAGVTQTPRYLIKTRGQQVTLSCSPISGHRSVSWYQQTPGQGLQFLFEYFSETQRNKGNFPGRFSGRQFSNSRSEMNVSTLELGDSALYLCASRRPGGADIQYFGAGTRLSVL.

The table lists this clone with a count of one. V usage is TRBV25-1 and J usage is TRBJ2-7; D may be TRBD1 or TRBD2 (6 bases each). From germline, CDR1 is MGHDK and CDR2 SYGVNS. This CDR3 contains 15 residues. V lost 6 bases and J lost 5, with 20 bases in between. The CDR3 DNA is TGTGCCAGCAGCCCAGACAGCGCGGGGACACACGAGCAGTACTTC. Translation gives CASSPDSAGTHEQYF.

V and J are TRBV20-1 and TRBJ1-2, with no clear D. The germline gives CDR1 DFQATT, CDR2 SNEGSKA (reference sequence). V lost 5 bases, J lost 1 base, and 5 bases lay in between. The CDR3 is made up of 11 amino acids. The CDR3 spells CSAYSNYGYTF. DNA of the CDR3: TGCAGTGCTTACAGTAACTATGGCTACACCTTC.

The rearrangement links TRBV9 to TRBJ1-1; no firm D call. This CDR3 contains 14 residues. Germline V lookup: CDR1 SGDLS, CDR2 YYNGEE. V was trimmed by 3 bases and J by 4 bases, leaving 13 bases between them. The CDR3 DNA is TGTGCCAGCAGCGGCCCCGGGGTGATCACTGAAGCTTTCTTT. The encoded protein is CASSGPGVITEAFF.

V and J are TRBV30 and TRBJ1-1; 10 nucleotides match TRBD1. The CDR3 is 15 amino acids. The junction had 8 bases not matched to a gene; V was cut back by 2 bases and J by 5 bases. Germline V gives CDR1 GTSNPN, CDR2 SVGIG (reference sequence). The CDR3 loop is CAWSPRDRGRTEAFF. CDR3 in DNA: TGTGCCTGGAGTCCTCGGGACAGGGGTAGAACTGAAGCTTTCTTT.

This clone was recorded once. The J gene is TRBJ1-1, the V gene TRBV9, with TRBD1 identical over 9 bases. The CDR3 contains 17 residues. V was pared by 1 base and J by 3 bases, with 10 bases of the junction left unmatched. Germline lookup yields CDR1 SGDLS and CDR2 YYNGEE. The CDR3 sequence is CASSVNQDRGLDTEAFF. The CDR3, as DNA: TGTGCCAGCAGCGTAAACCAGGACAGGGGTTTGGACACTGAAGCTTTCTTT. Full variable domain (missing parts from reference TRBV9 and TRBJ1-1): DSGVTQTPKHLITATGQRVTLRCSPRSGDLSVYWYQQSLDQGLQFLIQYYNGEERAKGNILERFSAQQFPDLHSELNLSSLELGDSALYFCASSVNQDRGLDTEAFFGQGTRLTVV.

This clone was counted only a few times. The gene calls are TRBV12-5 and TRBJ2-3, with 9 bases aligning to TRBD1. The trim removed 1 base at V and 2 bases at J, leaving 4 bases unmatched. The germline CDR1 and CDR2 sequences are LGHNT and FRNRAP. The CDR3 extends over 16 amino acids. The CDR3 loop reads CASGLGTGADTDTQYF. CDR3 nucleotide sequence: TGTGCTAGTGGTTTGGGGACAGGGGCCGACACAGATACGCAGTATTTT.

This clone was counted only a few times. The rearrangement links TRBV7-9 to TRBJ2-2; D gene unclear. Germline lookup yields CDR1 SEHNR and CDR2 FQNEAQ (reference sequence). Trimming left V 5 bases short and J 2 bases short, with 6 bases between. The CDR3 is made up of 13 amino acids. CDR3 region: CASSVTNTGELFF. CDR3 DNA: TGTGCCAGCAGCGTGACCAACACCGGGGAGCTGTTTTTT.

This clone occurred once. This chain links TRBV6-5 with TRBJ2-1; TRBD1 agrees at 8 bases. J lost 7 bases, V lost 5 bases, and 7 bases had no gene match. The CDR3 has 14 residues. Germline CDR1 is MNHEY and CDR2 is SVGAGI. The CDR3 nucleotides are TGTGCCAGCAGTAGACAGGGGATAACGAATGAGCAGTTCTTC. It codes for CASSRQGITNEQFF.

This clone was detected only a few times. The rearrangement joins TRBV30 to TRBJ1-1; 7 bases align to TRBD1. The germline gives CDR1 GTSNPN, CDR2 SVGIG (reference sequence). This CDR3 has 13 residues. Germline trimming cut 5 bases from V and 1 base from J; bases unmatched to any gene: 4. The CDR3: CAWQTGPNTEAFF. The CDR3 DNA follows: TGTGCCTGGCAGACAGGGCCGAACACTGAAGCTTTCTTT.

The chain combines TRBV13 with TRBJ2-1; either TRBD1 or TRBD2 may fit D (5 bases each). CDR3 length: 16 amino acids. Trimming stripped 5 bases from V and 8 bases from J, with 22 bases between. CDR1 PRHDT and CDR2 FYEKMQ come from the germline V gene (reference sequence). In DNA form, the CDR3 reads TGTGCCAGCAGCCGCCAACCCGGGACCAGAAGCGATGAGCAGTTCTTC. This codes for CASSRQPGTRSDEQFF.

Only one count was recorded for this clone. This rearrangement joins TRBV9 to TRBJ2-2, with TRBD1 identical over 9 bases. With V trimmed by 3 bases and J by 8 bases, 8 bases remained unmatched. Germline V gene lookup returns CDR1 SGDLS and CDR2 YYNGEE. The CDR3 length is 15 residues. The CDR3 DNA reads TGTGCCAGCAGCGGCTTACAGGGGGCGCAGGGGGAGCTGTTTTTT. Encoded protein: CASSGLQGAQGELFF.

The chain combines TRBV21-1 with TRBJ2-5; the D call in the table, TRBD2, was not verified against the DNA. TRBV21-1 is a known pseudogene. The CDR3 spans 15 residues. The chain's CDR3 is CASSSRGALLKTQYF. Written as DNA, the CDR3 is TGTGCCAGCAGCTCACGAGGCGCGCTCCTAAAGACCCAGTACTTC.

Comment on this clone: In the same sample, other DNA sequences code for this CDR3. The gene calls are TRBV6-6 and TRBJ2-7, with D possibly called TRBD1 or TRBD2 (5 bases each). Germline V gene lookup returns CDR1 MNHNY and CDR2 SVGAGI (reference sequence). CDR3 length equals 14 residues. Trimming shortened V by 5 bases and J by 1 base, and 12 bases separated the two germline ends. The CDR3 sequence: CASSPRDGSYEQYF. DNA for the CDR3: TGTGCCAGCAGTCCACGGGACGGGTCCTACGAGCAGTACTTC.

This chain links TRBV28 with TRBJ1-2; D not resolved. Germline CDR1 and CDR2: MDHEN and SYDVKM. This CDR3 is 12 amino acids long. Deletions cut 10 bases from V and 5 bases from J, with 14 bases between. CDR3 residues: CAIPDFGYGYTF. CDR3 nucleotide sequence: TGTGCCATCCCGGACTTCGGGTATGGCTACACCTTC.

This clone was seen a few times. This chain uses TRBV28 with TRBJ2-7, with a possible D match to TRBD1 (6 bases). The germline V gene has CDR1 MDHEN and CDR2 SYDVKM. Trimming took 5 bases from V and 3 from J, leaving 14 bases between them. The CDR3 sequence is 14 residues long. CDR3 coding DNA: TGTGCCAGCAGTCGGCCCGAAGGGGGCTACGAGCAGTACTTC. Protein: CASSRPEGGYEQYF.